The 21 T cell receptor beta chains in this list originate from one sample, sequenced in a study of human T cells and chemical hapten exposure. Time point of the sample: pre-sensitization, week 0. As to treatment: therapeutic diphenylcyclopropenone sensitization with weekly scalp DPC. Using its own MiXCR run on the RACE reads, TCRdb lists one record per CDR3 protein. The sample records approximately 80,000 distinct CDR3 sequences, 11% to 15% being singletons. Sequenced material: whole blood, taken in connection with sensitization to the hapten diphenylcyclopropenone (DPC). These receptors all stem from a woman between 50 and 59 years old with alopecia areata. Some clones in this sample may be carry-over from other donors' samples.

This sequence joins TRBV2 and TRBJ1-2, with D possibly being TRBD1 (5 bases). V was trimmed by 5 bases and J by 1 base, leaving 11 bases between them. From germline, CDR1 is SNHLY and CDR2 FYNNEI. The CDR3 runs to 14 residues. CDR3 nucleotides: TGTGCCAGCAGTCCGGGACCAGTTAACTATGGCTACACCTTC. Translation gives CASSPGPVNYGYTF.

This clonotype was found a few times. The rearrangement uses TRBV29-1 and TRBJ2-7; TRBD2 aligns across 10 bases. CDR1 is SQVTM and CDR2 is ANQGSEA in the germline V gene. With 4 bases clipped from V and 3 bases from J, the junction kept 3 bases outside the gene matches. This CDR3 has 13 amino acids. CDR3 in DNA: TGCAGCGTTGGGACTAGCGGCATCTACGAGCAGTACTTC. It is translated as CSVGTSGIYEQYF.

This clonotype was picked up a small number of times. The CDR3 sequence is CSVELAGDEQFF. The CDR3 nucleotides are TGCAGCGTTGAACTAGCGGGAGATGAGCAGTTCTTC. V usage is TRBV29-1 and J usage is TRBJ2-1; 10 bases are a match to TRBD2. Germline-derived CDR1 and CDR2 are SQVTM and ANQGSEA. This CDR3 spans 12 amino acids. V gave up 2 bases and J gave up 8 bases; unmatched junction bases: 0.

The J gene is TRBJ1-1, the V gene TRBV25-1; the D gene is possibly TRBD1 (5 bases). The CDR3 loop spans 12 amino acids. Germline V gives CDR1 MGHDK, CDR2 SYGVNS. V was shortened by 9 bases and J by 4 bases, with 12 bases between the two germline ends. The CDR3 spells CASSTQGTEAFF. CDR3 coding DNA: TGTGCCAGTTCGACCCAGGGCACTGAAGCTTTCTTT.

This clonotype appeared a few times. The gene calls are TRBV18 and TRBJ1-3; maybe TRBD1 (5 bases). The CDR3 consists of 16 residues. CDR1 is KGHSH, CDR2 LQKENI, per germline. V gave up 8 bases and J gave up 2 bases, with 19 bases separating them. CDR3 sequence: CASTRDEQATGNTIYF. CDR3 DNA sequence: TGTGCCAGCACCCGAGACGAACAGGCAACTGGAAACACCATATATTTT. Supplemented by reference TRBV18 and TRBJ1-3, the full variable domain reads NAGVMQNPRHLVRRRGQEARLRCSPMKGHSHVYWYRQLPEEGLKFMVYLQKENIIDESGMPKERFSAEFPKEGPSILRIQQVVRGDSAAYFCASTRDEQATGNTIYFGEGSWLTVV.

As regards this clonotype: One end of the junction does not line up with germline, which may come from a read error. The chain links TRBV28 to TRBJ2-5; weak D call: TRBD1 (6 bases). The length of the CDR3 is 12 residues. CDR1 MDHEN and CDR2 SYDVKM come from the germline V gene. CDR3 sequence reads: CASSYRVKTQHF. The CDR3 DNA follows: TGTGCCAGCAGTTACAGGGTGAAGACCCAGCACTTC. Combining the CDR3 with reference TRBV28 and TRBJ2-5 gives the whole variable domain DVKVTQSSRYLVKRTGEKVFLECVQDMDHENMFWYRQDPGLGLRLIYFSYDVKMKEKGDIPEGYSVSREKKERFSLILESASTNQTSMYLCASSYRVKTQHFGPGTRLLVL.

The V call is TRBV5-4, the J call TRBJ2-1; 8 bases align to TRBD2. CDR1 is SGHNT and CDR2 is YYREEE in the germline V gene (reference sequence). J lost 2 bases, V lost 5 bases, and 9 bases had no gene match. CDR3 length equals 16 residues. The CDR3, as DNA: TGTGCCAGCAGTCTAAGCGGGAGCCAGGCCTACAATGAGCAGTTCTTC. This gives the protein CASSLSGSQAYNEQFF.

The chain recombines TRBV3-1 with TRBJ2-1; the D gene is possibly TRBD1 (8 bases). With 3 bases removed from V and 4 bases from J, the gap between germline ends came to 22 bases. Germline V gives CDR1 LGHDT, CDR2 YNNKEL (reference sequence). This CDR3 contains 18 residues. The CDR3 nucleotides read TGTGCCAGCAGCCAGGGGAGACAGGGGAGGGCTAAGTACAATGAGCAGTTCTTC. Its translation: CASSQGRQGRAKYNEQFF.

J is TRBJ1-5 and V is TRBV12-3 or TRBV12-4, with 7 positions matching TRBD1. J lost 4 bases, V lost 6 bases, and 12 bases had no gene match. The CDR3 length is 16 residues. In DNA, the CDR3 is TGTGCCAGCAGCAGCAACAGGGGTCAGAGGAATCAGCCCCAGCATTTT. Amino acid sequence: CASSSNRGQRNQPQHF.

J is TRBJ1-2 and V is TRBV9; D gene uncertain. Germline-derived CDR1 and CDR2 are SGDLS and YYNGEE. The V gene lost 4 bases and the J gene lost 5 bases, with 15 bases spanning the gap. The CDR3 contains 14 residues. CDR3 sequence (DNA): TGTGCCAGCAGCCAACTGGAGAGGCGGTATGGCTACACCTTC. Translation gives CASSQLERRYGYTF.

To note about this clonotype: Compared with germline, one end of the junction differs, possibly owing to a read error. The CDR3 loop reads CASRLALQKPYNEQFF. The CDR3, as DNA: TGTGCCAGCAGATTAGCCCTCCAGAAGCCCTACAATGAGCAGTTCTTC. V usage is TRBV11-2 and J usage is TRBJ2-1; no clear D gene. The CDR3 consists of 16 residues. Germline V gives CDR1 SGHAT, CDR2 FQNNGV. Together with reference TRBV11-2 and TRBJ2-1, the CDR3 gives the full variable domain: EAGVAQSPRYKIIEKRQSVAFWCNPISGHATLYWYQQILGQGPKLLIQFQNNGVVDDSQLPKDRFSAERLKGVDSTLKIQPAKLEDSAVYLCASRLALQKPYNEQFFGPGTRLTVL.

V gene TRBV5-5 combines with J gene TRBJ2-2, with D unresolved. CDR1 and CDR2 (germline): SGHKS, YYEKEE (reference sequence). The CDR3 sequence is 15 residues long. V lost 0 bases and J 5 bases, leaving 11 bases between the germline ends. The CDR3 bases are TGTGCCAGCAGCTTGGCGGCAGTACTGACCGGGGAGCTGTTTTTT. Protein sequence: CASSLAAVLTGELFF.

V gene TRBV4-1 combines with J gene TRBJ1-1, with D possibly TRBD1 on 5 matching bases. V shed 0 bases and J shed 3 bases, with 14 bases lying between them. Per the germline V gene, CDR1 is MGHRA and CDR2 is YSYEKL. The CDR3 has 16 residues. This CDR3 reads CASSQELPGRDTEAFF. CDR3 nucleotide sequence: TGCGCCAGCAGCCAAGAGCTTCCGGGGCGGGACACTGAAGCTTTCTTT.

This clonotype was found many times. This chain links TRBV6-6 with TRBJ1-2, with TRBD1 as a possible D gene (5 bases). The V gene lost 6 bases and the J gene lost 4 bases, with 21 bases spanning the gap. The germline gives CDR1 MNHNY, CDR2 SVGAGI (reference sequence). This CDR3 has 16 amino acids. The CDR3 nucleotides read TGTGCCAGCAGACCCTCCGACAGTAAATCGCTCTATGGCTACACCTTC. Its translation: CASRPSDSKSLYGYTF.

The chain links TRBV11-3 to TRBJ2-2; TRBD1 might be the D (5 bases). Germline V CDR1 and CDR2: SGHNT, YENEEA. The CDR3 has 14 residues. Trimming stripped 5 bases from V and 6 bases from J, with 13 bases between. The CDR3 coding sequence is TGTGCCAGCAGCCTCCGAGACAGTCCCGGGGAGCTGTTTTTT. Protein sequence: CASSLRDSPGELFF.

In its sample, this clonotype was seen a few times. The V call is TRBV18, the J call TRBJ2-5; 8 bases match TRBD1. The CDR3 loop spans 14 amino acids. Germline trimming cut 5 bases from V and 5 bases from J; bases unmatched to any gene: 7. The germline gives CDR1 KGHSH, CDR2 LQKENI. Here the CDR3 DNA reads TGTGCCAGCTCAACTGGGACAGGATACGAGACCCAGTACTTC. It specifies CASSTGTGYETQYF.

This clonotype has at least ten counts. The gene calls are TRBV29-1 and TRBJ2-5; D call uncertain. The germline gives CDR1 SQVTM, CDR2 ANQGSEA. The CDR3 loop spans 12 amino acids. V shed 6 bases and J shed 3 bases, with 11 bases lying between them. The CDR3 here is CSVTTSKETQYF. DNA for the CDR3: TGCAGCGTCACGACATCAAAAGAGACCCAGTACTTC. The full variable domain, rest sourced from reference TRBV29-1 and TRBJ2-5, is SAVISQKPSRDICQRGTSLTIQCQVDSQVTMMFWYRQQPGQSLTLIATANQGSEATYESGFVIDKFPISRPNLTFSTLTVSNMSPEDSSIYLCSVTTSKETQYFGPGTRLLVL.

This clonotype was found a few times. CDR3 amino acids: CASSARTSGGTTDTQYF. The CDR3, as DNA: TGTGCCAGCAGCGCAAGGACTAGCGGGGGGACCACAGATACGCAGTATTTT. The V call is TRBV9, the J call TRBJ2-3; 14 bases agree with TRBD2. The CDR3 has 17 residues. Germline CDR1 SGDLS, CDR2 YYNGEE. The V segment lost 3 bases and the J segment 2 bases; nucleotides outside the gene matches: 5.

The gene calls are TRBV5-4 and TRBJ1-6; 7 positions match TRBD1. Germline CDR1 is SGHNT and CDR2 is YYREEE (reference sequence). Unmatched junction bases numbered 8, after V lost 3 bases and J lost 5 bases. This CDR3 contains 16 residues. CDR3 in amino acids: CASSSRTGHDNSPLHF. In nucleotides, the CDR3 is TGTGCCAGCAGCTCACGGACAGGTCATGATAATTCACCCCTCCACTTT.

This clonotype was counted ten times or more. The chain recombines TRBV3-1 with TRBJ1-6; unclear D gene. CDR1 LGHDT and CDR2 YNNKEL come from the germline V gene (reference sequence). This CDR3 region has 13 residues. With 1 base removed from V and 9 bases from J, the gap between germline ends came to 7 bases. CDR3 DNA: TGTGCCAGCAGCCAAGCGTCCGTTTCACCCCTCCACTTT. Its protein product is CASSQASVSPLHF.

The chain recombines TRBV6-9 with TRBJ2-4, with D tentatively TRBD2 (5 bases). CDR3 length equals 15 residues. Germline-derived CDR1 and CDR2 are MNHGY and SVAAGI. Trimming took off 5 bases at V and 10 bases at J, with 21 bases between the two ends. CDR3 nucleotides: TGTGCCAGCAGTAACTGCGAAAAACTAGAATATATTCAGTACTTC. This encodes CASSNCEKLEYIQYF.